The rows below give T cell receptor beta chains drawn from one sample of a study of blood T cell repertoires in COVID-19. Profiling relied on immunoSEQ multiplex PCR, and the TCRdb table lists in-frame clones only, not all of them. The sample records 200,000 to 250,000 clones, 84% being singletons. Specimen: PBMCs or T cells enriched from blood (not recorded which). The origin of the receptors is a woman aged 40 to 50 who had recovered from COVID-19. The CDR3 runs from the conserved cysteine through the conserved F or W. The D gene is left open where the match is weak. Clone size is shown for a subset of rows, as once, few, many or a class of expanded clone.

TGCGCCAGCAGACCCGGGACTAGCGGGAGGGCCACCGGGGAGCTGTTTTTT,CASRPGTSGRATGELFF,.,TRBD2,TRBV5-1,TRBJ2-2,17
TGCGCCAGCAGCTTGGCCTCGGATCGGACATCGGGCGAGCAGTACTTC,CASSLASDRTSGEQYF,once,.,TRBV5-1,TRBJ2-7,16
TGTGCCAGCAGCTTACGGCGGGCCCAAGAGACCCAGTACTTC,CASSLRRAQETQYF,.,.,TRBV7-2,TRBJ2-5,14
TGTGCCAGCAGCTTAGCGGGTCGGGCTGGAAACACCATATATTTT,CASSLAGRAGNTIYF,.,.,TRBV7-6,TRBJ1-3,15
TGTGCCAGCAGCTTGGGGGCGGGAGCGCCTCCGGAGACCCAGTACTTC,CASSLGAGAPPETQYF,.,TRBD2,TRBV5-4,TRBJ2-5,16
TGTGCCTGGAGTGCTAGCACGGTCCCCAATCAGCCCCAGCATTTT,CAWSASTVPNQPQHF,.,.,TRBV30,TRBJ1-5,15
TGTGCCAGCAGCGAGGGGGTGGGCTCACCCCTCCACTTT,CASSEGVGSPLHF,.,.,TRBV11-2,TRBJ1-6,13
TGTGCCATCAGTGAGAGCGAGATCGCTTTCTTT,CAISESEIAFF,.,.,TRBV10-3,TRBJ1-1,11
TGTGCCAGCAGTCCTAGCGGGAGCTACGAGCAGTACTTC,CASSPSGSYEQYF,.,TRBD2,TRBV28,TRBJ2-7,13
TGTGCCAGCAGGCGCGGGAACTACAATGAGCAGTTCTTC,CASRRGNYNEQFF,.,.,TRBV5-4,TRBJ2-1,13
TGTGCCAGCAGTTCATTAGCGAGCGGGACCGGGGAGCTGTTTTTT,CASSSLASGTGELFF,.,.,TRBV6-5,TRBJ2-2,15
TGTGCCAGCAGCCCTAGCGGGAGTTTGTTCTACGAGCAGTACTTC,CASSPSGSLFYEQYF,.,TRBD2,TRBV14,TRBJ2-7,15
TGTGCCAGCAGTGAAGCGCTTCGGCTGACTGCTTTCAATCAGCCCCAGCATTTT,CASSEALRLTAFNQPQHF,.,.,TRBV2,TRBJ1-5,18
TGTGCCAGCAGGGATCCTAGCGGGAGATCCCCGAGCTCCTACAATGAGCAGTTCTTC,CASRDPSGRSPSSYNEQFF,.,TRBD2,TRBV11-2,TRBJ2-1,19
TGTGCCAGCAGTTCCGACAGGGAAGGCTATGGCTACACCTTC,CASSSDREGYGYTF,few,TRBD1,TRBV11-3,TRBJ1-2,14
TGTGCCAGCCGTGCCGCCGGGGTTCCCTATGGCTACACCTTC,CASRAAGVPYGYTF,.,.,TRBV27,TRBJ1-2,14
TGTGCCAGCGCCGGGACAGGGGCTGCGATCACCTTC,CASAGTGAAITF,many,TRBD1,TRBV7-9,TRBJ1-2,12
TGTGCCAGCAGTTTTTTACGGTTGGGCGAAGCTTTCTTT,CASSFLRLGEAFF,.,.,TRBV28,TRBJ1-1,13
TGTGCCAGTAGTATAGGTCTTTCCGGGGTGAACACTGAAGCTTTCTTT,CASSIGLSGVNTEAFF,few,.,TRBV19,TRBJ1-1,16
TGTGCCAGCTCACAAATGGACAGGGACACTGAAGCTTTCTTT,CASSQMDRDTEAFF,.,TRBD1,TRBV18,TRBJ1-1,14
TGCGCCAGCACCGGGGGAGCTGAAGCTTTCTTT,CASTGGAEAFF,.,.,TRBV10-2,TRBJ1-1,11
TGTGCCAGCAGCTCCGGCGGCAGAAACTACGAGCAGTACTTC,CASSSGGRNYEQYF,.,.,TRBV6-5,TRBJ2-7,14
TGTGCCAGCAGTGAAATATACGGGAGAAACGATGAAGCTTTCTTT,CASSEIYGRNDEAFF,.,.,TRBV6-1,TRBJ1-1,15
TGTGCCAGCAGCTTGGCGGCGGGTGTTGGTGGCACAGATACGCAGTATTTT,CASSLAAGVGGTDTQYF,.,.,TRBV5-4,TRBJ2-3,17
TGTGCCAGCAGTCTCCGAGGGGGCTACTATGGCTACACCTTC,CASSLRGGYYGYTF,once,TRBD1,TRBV28,TRBJ1-2,14
TGTGCCAGCAGTTTTACACGCAAAGAGACCCAGTACTTC,CASSFTRKETQYF,.,.,TRBV11-2,TRBJ2-5,13
TGTGCCAGTAGCGACAGGGGTACCGGGGAGCTGTTTTTT,CASSDRGTGELFF,.,TRBD1,TRBV19,TRBJ2-2,13
TGTGCCAGCAGCCCCGGCCTCCGACTAGCGGGTCGCACAGATACGCAGTATTTT,CASSPGLRLAGRTDTQYF,.,TRBD2,TRBV3-1/TRBV3-2,TRBJ2-3,18
TGTGCCAGCAGCCCCAGACTAGCGGGAGTCTTGTACCAAGAGACCCAGTACTTC,CASSPRLAGVLYQETQYF,.,TRBD2,TRBV7-8,TRBJ2-5,18
TGTGCCATCAGTCGACAGGGTCGCACTGAAGCTTTCTTT,CAISRQGRTEAFF,.,TRBD1,TRBV10-3,TRBJ1-1,13
TGTGCCAGCGGGGGGGGTCTGACTGGCTACACCTTC,CASGGGLTGYTF,.,.,TRBV6-5,TRBJ1-2,12
TGTGCCACCAGTGAGGCTAGCGGGAGGAACGGAGATACGCAGTATTTT,CATSEASGRNGDTQYF,.,TRBD2,TRBV24-1,TRBJ2-3,16
TGTGCCAGCACCCCCTCGGTTAAGGGCGGGGCAGATACGCAGTATTTT,CASTPSVKGGADTQYF,few,.,TRBV6-6,TRBJ2-3,16
TGTGCCAGCAGTGAAGAGGGAGTCTACACCTTC,CASSEEGVYTF,.,.,TRBV2,TRBJ1-2,11
TGTGCCAGCAGCACTATGAACACTGAAGCTTTCTTT,CASSTMNTEAFF,once,.,TRBV12-3/TRBV12-4,TRBJ1-1,12
TGTGCCATCAGTGTGGGACAGGGAAACACCATATATTTT,CAISVGQGNTIYF,.,TRBD1,TRBV10-3,TRBJ1-3,13
TGTGCCTGGACTTATCCCGCGGCGGGAGCTAAGCAGTTCTTC,CAWTYPAAGAKQFF,.,TRBD2,TRBV30,TRBJ2-1,14
TGTGCCTGGAGTGCGACGGGAGAGCCCCAGCATTTT,CAWSATGEPQHF,.,.,TRBV30,TRBJ1-5,12
TGTGCCAGCAGCGTTACATGGGGGCAGGGAACCGGGGAGCTGTTTTTT,CASSVTWGQGTGELFF,.,.,TRBV9,TRBJ2-2,16
TGTGCCAGCAGTTCGTTTGGTAGCAATACGCAGTATTTT,CASSSFGSNTQYF,.,.,TRBV12-3/TRBV12-4,TRBJ2-3,13
TGTGCCAGCAGCGTAGAGGAGTACTCTGGAAACACCATATATTTT,CASSVEEYSGNTIYF,.,.,TRBV9,TRBJ1-3,15
TGTGCCAGCAGTGTGACTAGCGGTTACACCGGGGAGCTGTTTTTT,CASSVTSGYTGELFF,few,TRBD2,TRBV6-4,TRBJ2-2,15
TGTGCCTGGAGTTCGAATGAAAAACTGTTTTTT,CAWSSNEKLFF,.,.,TRBV30,TRBJ1-4,11
TGTGCCAGCCAGGGGGAGGTAGGAGAGCAGTTCTTC,CASQGEVGEQFF,.,.,TRBV6-5,TRBJ2-1,12
TGTGCCAGTAGCGGGCTAGGGGCCCGAGTTGAGCAGTTCTTC,CASSGLGARVEQFF,.,.,TRBV19,TRBJ2-1,14
TGTGCCAGTACGTGGGACAGGGCTGGAAACACCATATATTTT,CASTWDRAGNTIYF,.,TRBD1,TRBV6-5,TRBJ1-3,14
TGTGCCAGCAGCTTGTCTAGCTCCTACGAGCAGTACTTC,CASSLSSSYEQYF,.,.,TRBV11-2,TRBJ2-7,13
TGTGCCAGCAGCCACGAGGCACAAGAGACCCAGTACTTC,CASSHEAQETQYF,many,.,TRBV6-5,TRBJ2-5,13
TGCGCCAGCAGCTTTAGCGGGAGGGCAGACGGGGAGCTGTTTTTT,CASSFSGRADGELFF,many,TRBD2,TRBV5-1,TRBJ2-2,15
TGTGCCAGCAGGAGGCTTGGACAGGGCGGTTCCTCCTACAATGAGCAGTTCTTC,CASRRLGQGGSSYNEQFF,.,TRBD1,TRBV28,TRBJ2-1,18
TGTGCCAGCAGCCATTACAGGGGATCGGCTGAAAAACTGTTTTTT,CASSHYRGSAEKLFF,.,TRBD1,TRBV16,TRBJ1-4,15
TGCAGCGTTTTGTTTGGTGGCGGGAGTTCTATCAATGAGCAGTTCTTC,CSVLFGGGSSINEQFF,.,TRBD2,TRBV29-1,TRBJ2-1,16
TGTGCCAGCAGCTTGCTAGCGGGAGAAGAGACCCAGTACTTC,CASSLLAGEETQYF,.,TRBD2,TRBV7-9,TRBJ2-5,14
TGTGCCAGCAGCCCAAGACGGGTGGGTAGCTCCTACAATGAGCAGTTCTTC,CASSPRRVGSSYNEQFF,many,.,TRBV11-2,TRBJ2-1,17
TGTGCCAGCAGTTCTTGGGGGACAGGGGGAGAGAAGAATGAAGCTTTCTTT,CASSSWGTGGEKNEAFF,.,TRBD1,TRBV28,TRBJ1-1,17
TGTGCCACCAGTGAAGGACAGGGGACATACACTGAAGCTTTCTTT,CATSEGQGTYTEAFF,.,TRBD1,TRBV24-1,TRBJ1-1,15
TGTGCCAGCAGCCCCCGGGGAGGGTGGACCTACGAGCAGTACTTC,CASSPRGGWTYEQYF,once,TRBD2,TRBV11-2,TRBJ2-7,15
TGCGCCAGCAGCCCAGCAATGAGCGGGAGGGCCAACCCCTACAATGAGCAGTTCTTC,CASSPAMSGRANPYNEQFF,few,TRBD2,TRBV5-1,TRBJ2-1,19
TGTGCCAGCAGTCCGGGACAGGGAAGGAACACTGAAGCTTTCTTT,CASSPGQGRNTEAFF,.,TRBD1,TRBV27,TRBJ1-1,15